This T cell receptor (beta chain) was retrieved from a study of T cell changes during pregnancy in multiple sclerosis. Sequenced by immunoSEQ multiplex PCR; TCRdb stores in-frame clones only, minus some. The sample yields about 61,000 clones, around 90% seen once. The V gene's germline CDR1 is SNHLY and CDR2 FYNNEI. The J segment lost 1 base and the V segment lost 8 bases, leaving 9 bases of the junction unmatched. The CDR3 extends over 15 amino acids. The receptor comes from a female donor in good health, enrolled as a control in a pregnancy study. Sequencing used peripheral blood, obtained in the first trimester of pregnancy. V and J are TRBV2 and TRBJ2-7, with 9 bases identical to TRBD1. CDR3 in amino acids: CASEGMGTGSYEQYF. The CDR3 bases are TGTGCCAGCGAGGGGATGGGGACAGGGTCCTACGAGCAGTACTTC.